Listed below are T cell receptor beta chains from one sample, sequenced in a study of T cells after yellow fever vaccination. TCRdb re-called the 5' RACE reads through MiXCR, storing one row per CDR3 protein. The top ten hold less than 40% of the sample, which has about 170,000 distinct CDR3 sequences, 9.5% to 12% seen once. The material was CD8+ T cells sorted from PBMCs, obtained 15 days after the yellow fever booster vaccination. Receptor source: a man aged 18 to 35 who received the YFV17D yellow fever vaccine. Each CDR3 is given with its conserved first and last residue. D genes are given only for firm matches. Expanded clones are given a class, and other clones once, few, many or no size at all.

j_call clone_size v_call d_call cdr3_nt cdr3_aa
TRBJ2-1 many TRBV7-9 NA TGTGCCAGCAGCCCGGAGCTCGGGATATACAATGAGCAGTTCTTC CASSPELGIYNEQFF
TRBJ2-7 many TRBV27 TRBD1 TGTGCCAGCAGTTTCGGGACAGGGACCTACGAGCAGTACTTC CASSFGTGTYEQYF
TRBJ1-5 NA TRBV20-1 NA TGCAGTGCTAGACCGCGTACAGGGACCCGCTATGAATTGACCCAGCATTTT CSARPRTGTRYELTQHF
TRBJ2-1 NA TRBV11-2 TRBD2 TGTGCCAGCAGCTTTGGCCTAGCGGGGGGATCGGGAAATGAGCAGTTCTTC CASSFGLAGGSGNEQFF
TRBJ2-1 few TRBV12-3/TRBV12-4 NA TGTGCCAGCAGTGATTTGTTGGGAGAGCAGTTCTTC CASSDLLGEQFF
TRBJ2-3 NA TRBV6-2/TRBV6-3 NA TGTGCCACCTCGGAAGGTGCGGCCACAGATACGCAGTATTTT CATSEGAATDTQYF
TRBJ1-2 NA TRBV4-1 NA TGCGCCAGCGGAGAGGGGAGCGGCTACACCTTC CASGEGSGYTF
TRBJ2-3 NA TRBV7-2 NA TGTGCCAGCAGCTGGCCGCAGACAGATACGCAGTATTTT CASSWPQTDTQYF
TRBJ2-1 NA TRBV9 TRBD1 TGTGCCAGCAGCGTAGGGACAGGGGTTGAGCAGTTCTTC CASSVGTGVEQFF
TRBJ2-1 NA TRBV10-3 NA TGTGCCATCAGTGAGTCGGTCAGGGGGGCCAATGAGCAGTTCTTC CAISESVRGANEQFF
TRBJ1-1 few TRBV9 NA TGTGCCAGCAGCGTAGACCAGATGAACACTGAAGCTTTCTTT CASSVDQMNTEAFF
TRBJ2-6 few TRBV4-3 TRBD1 TGCGCCAGCAGCCAAATACGGTCGGGACAGGGGGCTTCGTCGGGGGCCAACGTCCTGACTTTC CASSQIRSGQGASSGANVLTF
TRBJ1-4 few TRBV4-3 NA TGCGCCAGCAGCCCAGCCAGAGTATCGAGTGAAAAACTGTTTTTT CASSPARVSSEKLFF
TRBJ2-5 NA TRBV7-9 NA TGTGCCAGCAGCTTCCCCTTAGAAGAGACCCAGTACTTC CASSFPLEETQYF
TRBJ2-4 few TRBV5-6 TRBD2 TGTGCCAGCAGCTCTTTGACTAGCGGGGTGTCCAAAAACATTCAGTACTTC CASSSLTSGVSKNIQYF
TRBJ2-5 few TRBV27 NA TGTGCCAGCAGTTTAGAGAGGGGGTGGGAGACCCAGTACTTC CASSLERGWETQYF
TRBJ2-3 many TRBV6-5 NA TGTGCCAGCAGTCCCCGGGTCGATACGCAGTATTTT CASSPRVDTQYF
TRBJ1-2 NA TRBV7-9 NA TGTGCCAGCAGCTCCCTCTTGAACAGGGCGATCGGCTACACCTTC CASSSLLNRAIGYTF
TRBJ2-5 NA TRBV11-3 NA TGTGCCAGCAGCCCTAGGGACTCGGAGACCCAGTACTTC CASSPRDSETQYF
TRBJ1-1 NA TRBV12-2 NA TGTGCAAGTCGCTTAGAGGGAATCCGGACGGGGTCAGGGAGGATGAACTCTGAAGCTTTCTTT CASRLEGIRTGSGRMNSEAFF
TRBJ2-1 few TRBV4-3 NA NA CASSQATFGAKAFEQFF
TRBJ2-5 NA TRBV7-2 TRBD2 TGTGCCAGCAGCTCGGGAGGAGGGGCTCAAGAGACCCAGTACTTC CASSSGGGAQETQYF
TRBJ2-7 NA TRBV10-3 NA TGTGCCATCAGTGAGTCTGGGGTGACCGACGAGCAGTACTTC CAISESGVTDEQYF
TRBJ1-6 few TRBV2 TRBD1 TGTGCCAGCAGCTCCGGACAGGACCCTACCAATTCACCCCTCCACTTT CASSSGQDPTNSPLHF
TRBJ2-5 NA TRBV29-1 NA TGCAGCGCCCCGGAGGAGTGGGGGGGCGGGGTGGAGACCCAGTACTTC CSAPEEWGGGVETQYF
TRBJ2-6 few TRBV4-3 NA TGCGCCAGCAGCCAAGCCTACATCTCTGGGGCCAACGTCCTGACTTTC CASSQAYISGANVLTF
TRBJ1-1 few TRBV19 TRBD1 TGTGCCAGTAGCCCAACCGGGACAGGGGGCACTGAAGCTTTCTTT CASSPTGTGGTEAFF
TRBJ2-3 NA TRBV27 TRBD2 TGTGCCAGCAGTTTATTGTCCCCTAGCGGAAACACAGATACGCAGTATTTT CASSLLSPSGNTDTQYF
TRBJ2-3 NA TRBV4-3 NA TGCGCCAGCAGCCAAGGGGATGTGGGTTCAGATACGCAGTATTTT CASSQGDVGSDTQYF
TRBJ2-7 medium-sized TRBV6-2/TRBV6-3 NA TGTGCCAGCATCGGGGGCGAATACGAGCAGTACTTC CASIGGEYEQYF
TRBJ2-2 few TRBV9 TRBD2 TGTGCCAGCAGCGGGGGGGTAGCGGGGTCGAACACCGGGGAGCTGTTTTTT CASSGGVAGSNTGELFF
TRBJ2-2 NA TRBV14 NA TGTGCCAGCAGCCAAGATCTCGCCCGGGAGCTGTTTTTT CASSQDLARELFF
TRBJ2-7 NA TRBV4-3 TRBD2 TGCGCCAGCAGCCCGGGACTAGTACAATCCTACGAGCAGTACTTC CASSPGLVQSYEQYF
TRBJ1-6 few TRBV6-2/TRBV6-3 NA TGTGCCAGCAGTTACGTGGGGTCGTCACCCCTCCACTTT CASSYVGSSPLHF
TRBJ2-5 NA TRBV11-2 TRBD2 TGTGCCAGCAGACCTCTCCCGGGACTAGGGGGCCAAGAGACCCAGTACTTC CASRPLPGLGGQETQYF
TRBJ2-7 many TRBV6-4 NA TGTGCCAGCAGTGACGGAACAGGGAAAATTTACGAGCAGTACTTC CASSDGTGKIYEQYF
TRBJ2-2 NA TRBV15 TRBD1 TGTGCCATCAGCTCAGGACAGGGAACCGGGGAGCTGTTTTTT CAISSGQGTGELFF
TRBJ2-7 NA TRBV6-5 NA TGTGCCAGCAGTTACTCGTTACAGTCCTACGAGCAGTACTTC CASSYSLQSYEQYF
TRBJ2-5 many TRBV29-1 NA TGCAGCGTTGAAGGGGGGGTGGAGACCCAGTACTTC CSVEGGVETQYF
TRBJ2-1 NA TRBV4-3 NA TGCGCCAGCAGCCAAGGACTCACTAGTATCGGGTACAATGAGCAGTTCTTC CASSQGLTSIGYNEQFF
TRBJ2-7 few TRBV4-1 TRBD2 TGCGCCAGCAGCCAATTAACAGCGGGGATCTACGAGCAGTACTTC CASSQLTAGIYEQYF
TRBJ1-2 many TRBV18 NA TGTGCCAGCTCACCACAGGCCCTACGGATAGCTAACTATGGCTACACCTTC CASSPQALRIANYGYTF
TRBJ2-7 NA TRBV7-9 TRBD1 TGTGCCAGCAGTTCCCCGGAGACAGGGGGCTCCTACGAGCAGTACTTC CASSSPETGGSYEQYF
TRBJ1-1 NA TRBV6-5 NA TGTGCCAGCAGTTACTCCTACAGCCTCAACACTGAAGCTTTCTTT CASSYSYSLNTEAFF
TRBJ2-1 NA TRBV4-2 TRBD2 TGTGCCAGCAGCCTCCTAGCGGGGGGTTCCCTCTCCTACAATGAGCAGTTCTTC CASSLLAGGSLSYNEQFF
TRBJ2-5 few TRBV5-5 NA TGTGCCAGCAGCCCCCCATCAGGGCCAGAGACCCAGTACTTC CASSPPSGPETQYF
TRBJ1-4 few TRBV6-6 NA TGTGCCAGCAGTTACAGACGGCCCACAGGGGAAAAACTGTTTTTT CASSYRRPTGEKLFF
TRBJ2-2 many TRBV29-1 TRBD1 TGCAGCGTTGAATATAGGGGGCAAGACACCGGGGAGCTGTTTTTT CSVEYRGQDTGELFF
TRBJ2-1 few TRBV4-1 TRBD2 TGCGCCAGCAGCCAAGATTTCGGGGGGGCGGCCTACAATGAGCAGTTCTTC CASSQDFGGAAYNEQFF
TRBJ1-1 few TRBV20-1 NA TGCAGTGCTAGAGAGGAAAGGGGGTTTTTTATGAACACTGAAGCTTTCTTT CSAREERGFFMNTEAFF
TRBJ2-7 NA TRBV19 TRBD2 TGTGCCAGTAGTATAAGCGGGAGCTCCTACGAGCAGTACTTC CASSISGSSYEQYF